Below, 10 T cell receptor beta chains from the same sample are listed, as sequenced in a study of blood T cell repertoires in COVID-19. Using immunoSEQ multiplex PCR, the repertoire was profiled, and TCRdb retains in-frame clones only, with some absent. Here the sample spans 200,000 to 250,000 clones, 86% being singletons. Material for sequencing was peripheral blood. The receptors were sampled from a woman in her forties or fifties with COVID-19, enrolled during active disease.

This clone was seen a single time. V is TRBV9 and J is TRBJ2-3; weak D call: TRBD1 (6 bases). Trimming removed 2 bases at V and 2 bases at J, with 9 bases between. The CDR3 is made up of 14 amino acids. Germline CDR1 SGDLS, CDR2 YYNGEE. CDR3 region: CASSVRQVTDTQYF. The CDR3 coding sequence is TGTGCCAGCAGCGTCCGACAGGTCACAGATACGCAGTATTTT.

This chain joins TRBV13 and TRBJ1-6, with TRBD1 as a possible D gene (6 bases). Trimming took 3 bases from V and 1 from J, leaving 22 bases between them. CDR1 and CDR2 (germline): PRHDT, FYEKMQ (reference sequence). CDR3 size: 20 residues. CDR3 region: CASSLAGGRDKGSYNSPLHF. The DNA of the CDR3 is TGTGCCAGCAGCTTGGCGGGGGGCCGGGACAAGGGATCCTATAATTCACCCCTCCACTTT.

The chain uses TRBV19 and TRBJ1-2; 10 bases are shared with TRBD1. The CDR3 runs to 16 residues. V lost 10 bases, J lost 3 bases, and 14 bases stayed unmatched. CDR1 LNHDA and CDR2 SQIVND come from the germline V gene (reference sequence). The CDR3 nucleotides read TGTGCCACCTCGTCCGGACAGGGGGGCGACCACTATGGCTACACCTTC. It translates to CATSSGQGGDHYGYTF.

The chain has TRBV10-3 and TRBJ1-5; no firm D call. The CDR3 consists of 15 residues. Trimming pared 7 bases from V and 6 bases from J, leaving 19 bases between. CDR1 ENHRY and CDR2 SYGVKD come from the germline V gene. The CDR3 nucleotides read TGTGCCATCAACTCAGGTAATAAGGCGGGTCAGCCCCAGCATTTT. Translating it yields CAINSGNKAGQPQHF.

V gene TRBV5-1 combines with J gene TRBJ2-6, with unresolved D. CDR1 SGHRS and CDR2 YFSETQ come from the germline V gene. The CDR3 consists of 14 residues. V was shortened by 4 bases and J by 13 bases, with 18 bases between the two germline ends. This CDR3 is CASSPAAAAQVLTF. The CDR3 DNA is TGCGCCAGCAGCCCGGCGGCGGCCGCGCAAGTCCTGACTTTC.

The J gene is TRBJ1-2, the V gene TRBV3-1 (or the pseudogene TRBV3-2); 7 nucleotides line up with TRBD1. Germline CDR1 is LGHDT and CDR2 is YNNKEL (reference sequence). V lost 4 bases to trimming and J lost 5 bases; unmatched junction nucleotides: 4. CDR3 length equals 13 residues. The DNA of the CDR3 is TGTGCCAGCAGCCCGGGACAGTGGTATGGCTACACCTTC. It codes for CASSPGQWYGYTF.

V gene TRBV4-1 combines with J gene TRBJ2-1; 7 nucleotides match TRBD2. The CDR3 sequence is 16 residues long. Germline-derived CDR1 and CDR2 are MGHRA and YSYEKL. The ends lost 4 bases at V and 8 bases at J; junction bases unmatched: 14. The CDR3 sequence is CASSPRLAVVGDEQFF. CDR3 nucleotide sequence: TGCGCCAGCAGCCCCAGACTAGCTGTTGTCGGCGATGAGCAGTTCTTC.

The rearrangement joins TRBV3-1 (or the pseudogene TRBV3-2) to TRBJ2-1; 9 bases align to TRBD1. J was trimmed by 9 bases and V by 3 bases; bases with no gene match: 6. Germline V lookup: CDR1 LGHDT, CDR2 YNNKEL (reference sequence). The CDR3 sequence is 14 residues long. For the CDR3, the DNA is TGTGCCAGCAGCCAGGGACAGGGAAAGGCTGAGCAGTTCTTC. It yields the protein CASSQGQGKAEQFF.

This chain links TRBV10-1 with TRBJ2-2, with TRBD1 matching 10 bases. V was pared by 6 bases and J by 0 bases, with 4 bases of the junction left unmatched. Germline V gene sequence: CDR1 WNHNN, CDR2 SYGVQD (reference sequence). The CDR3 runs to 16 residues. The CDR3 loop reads CASSVDRGTNTGELFF. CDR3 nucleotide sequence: TGCGCCAGCAGCGTGGACAGGGGGACGAACACCGGGGAGCTGTTTTTT.

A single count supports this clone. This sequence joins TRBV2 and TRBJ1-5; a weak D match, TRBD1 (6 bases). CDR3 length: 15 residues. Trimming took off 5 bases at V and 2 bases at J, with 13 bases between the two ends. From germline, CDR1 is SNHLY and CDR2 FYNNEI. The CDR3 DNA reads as TGTGCCAGCAGTTCTCAGGGGTTGGGCAATCAGCCCCAGCATTTT. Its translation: CASSSQGLGNQPQHF.